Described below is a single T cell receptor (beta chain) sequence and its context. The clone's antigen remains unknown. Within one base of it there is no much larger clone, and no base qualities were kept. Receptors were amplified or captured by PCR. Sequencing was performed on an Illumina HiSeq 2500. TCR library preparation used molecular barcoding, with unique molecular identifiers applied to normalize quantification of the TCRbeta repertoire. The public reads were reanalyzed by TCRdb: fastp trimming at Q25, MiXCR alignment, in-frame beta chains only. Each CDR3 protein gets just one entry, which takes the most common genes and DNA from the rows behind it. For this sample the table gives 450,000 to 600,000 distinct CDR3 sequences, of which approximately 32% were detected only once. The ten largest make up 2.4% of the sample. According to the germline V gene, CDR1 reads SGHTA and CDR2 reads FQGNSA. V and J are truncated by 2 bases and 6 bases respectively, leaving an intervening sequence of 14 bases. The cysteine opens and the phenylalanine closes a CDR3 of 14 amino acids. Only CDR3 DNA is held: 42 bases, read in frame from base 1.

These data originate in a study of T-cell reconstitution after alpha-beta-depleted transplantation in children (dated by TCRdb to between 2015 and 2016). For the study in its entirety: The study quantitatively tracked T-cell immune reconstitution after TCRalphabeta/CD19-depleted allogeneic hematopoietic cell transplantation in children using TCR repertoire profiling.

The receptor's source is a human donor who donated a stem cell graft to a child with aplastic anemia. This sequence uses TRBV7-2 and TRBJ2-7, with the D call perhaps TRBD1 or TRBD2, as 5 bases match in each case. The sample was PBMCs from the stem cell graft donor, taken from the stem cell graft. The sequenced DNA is TGTGCCAGCAGCTTATCCGGGACCCTTCGCGAGCAGTACTTC. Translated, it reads CASSLSGTLREQYF. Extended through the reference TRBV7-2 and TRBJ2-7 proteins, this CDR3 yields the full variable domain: GAGVSQSPSNKVTEKGKDVELRCDPISGHTALYWYRQSLGQGLEFLIYFQGNSAPDKSGLPSDRFSAERTGGSVSTLTIQRTQQEDSAVYLCASSLSGTLREQYFGPGTRLTVT.